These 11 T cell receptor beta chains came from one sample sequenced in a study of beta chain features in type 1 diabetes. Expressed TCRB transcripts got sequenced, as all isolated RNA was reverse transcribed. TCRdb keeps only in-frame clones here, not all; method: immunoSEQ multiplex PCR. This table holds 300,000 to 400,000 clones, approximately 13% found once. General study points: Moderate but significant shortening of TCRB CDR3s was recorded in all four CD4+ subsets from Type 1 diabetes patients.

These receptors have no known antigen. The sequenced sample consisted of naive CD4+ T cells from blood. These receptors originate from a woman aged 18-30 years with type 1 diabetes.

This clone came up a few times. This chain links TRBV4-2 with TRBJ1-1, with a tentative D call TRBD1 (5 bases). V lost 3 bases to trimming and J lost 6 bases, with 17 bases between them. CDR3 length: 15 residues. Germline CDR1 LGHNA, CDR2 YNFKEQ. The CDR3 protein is CASSQDSLGGSEAFF. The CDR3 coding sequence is TGTGCCAGCAGCCAGGACTCACTGGGGGGATCTGAAGCTTTCTTT.

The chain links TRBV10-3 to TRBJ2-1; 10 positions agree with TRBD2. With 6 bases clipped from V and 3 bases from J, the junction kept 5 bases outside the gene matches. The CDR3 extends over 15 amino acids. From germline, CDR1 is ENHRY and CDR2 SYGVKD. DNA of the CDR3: TGTGCCATCAGCAATCTAGCGGGAGACTACAATGAGCAGTTCTTC. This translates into CAISNLAGDYNEQFF.

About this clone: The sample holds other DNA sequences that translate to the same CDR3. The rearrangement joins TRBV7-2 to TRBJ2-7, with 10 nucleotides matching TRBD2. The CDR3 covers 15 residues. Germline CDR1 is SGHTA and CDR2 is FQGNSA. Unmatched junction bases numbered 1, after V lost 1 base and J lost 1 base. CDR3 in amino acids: CASSLGTSGSYEQYF. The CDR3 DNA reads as TGTGCCAGCAGCTTAGGGACTAGCGGTTCCTACGAGCAGTACTTC. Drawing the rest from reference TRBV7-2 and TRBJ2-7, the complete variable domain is GAGVSQSPSNKVTEKGKDVELRCDPISGHTALYWYRQSLGQGLEFLIYFQGNSAPDKSGLPSDRFSAERTGGSVSTLTIQRTQQEDSAVYLCASSLGTSGSYEQYFGPGTRLTVT.

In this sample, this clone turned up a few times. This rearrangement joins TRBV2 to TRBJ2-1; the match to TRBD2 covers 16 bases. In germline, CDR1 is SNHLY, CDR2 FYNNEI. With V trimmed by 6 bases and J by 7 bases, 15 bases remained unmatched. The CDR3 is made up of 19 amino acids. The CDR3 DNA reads TGTGCCAGCAGGAAGGGACTAGCGGGAGGGAGGACCCCGGTGAATGAGCAGTTCTTC. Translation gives CASRKGLAGGRTPVNEQFF.

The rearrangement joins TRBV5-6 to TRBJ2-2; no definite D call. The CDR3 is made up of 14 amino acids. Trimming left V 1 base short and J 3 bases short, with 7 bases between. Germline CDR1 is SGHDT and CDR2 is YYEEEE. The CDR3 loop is CASSLSSHTGELFF. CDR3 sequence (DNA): TGTGCCAGCAGCTTGTCCTCTCACACCGGGGAGCTGTTTTTT. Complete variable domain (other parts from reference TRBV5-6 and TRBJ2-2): DAGVTQSPTHLIKTRGQQVTLRCSPKSGHDTVSWYQQALGQGPQFIFQYYEEEERQRGNFPDRFSGHQFPNYSSELNVNALLLGDSALYLCASSLSSHTGELFFGEGSRLTVL.

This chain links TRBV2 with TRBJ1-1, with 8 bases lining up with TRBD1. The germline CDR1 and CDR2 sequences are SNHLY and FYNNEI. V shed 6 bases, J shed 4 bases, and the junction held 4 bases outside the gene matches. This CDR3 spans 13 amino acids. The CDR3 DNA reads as TGTGCCAGCAGGAGAACAGGGGGCACTGAAGCTTTCTTT. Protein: CASRRTGGTEAFF.

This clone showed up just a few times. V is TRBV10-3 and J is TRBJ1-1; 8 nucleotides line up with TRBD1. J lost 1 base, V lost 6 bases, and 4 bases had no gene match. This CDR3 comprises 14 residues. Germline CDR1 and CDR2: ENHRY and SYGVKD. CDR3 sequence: CAISPGQENTEAFF. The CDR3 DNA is TGTGCCATCAGCCCGGGACAGGAGAACACTGAAGCTTTCTTT.

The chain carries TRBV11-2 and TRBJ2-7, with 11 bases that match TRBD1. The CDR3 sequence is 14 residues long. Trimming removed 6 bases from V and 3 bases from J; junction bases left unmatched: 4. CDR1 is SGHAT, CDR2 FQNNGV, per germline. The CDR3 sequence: CASSPGQGDYEQYF. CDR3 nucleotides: TGTGCCAGCAGTCCGGGACAGGGGGACTACGAGCAGTACTTC.

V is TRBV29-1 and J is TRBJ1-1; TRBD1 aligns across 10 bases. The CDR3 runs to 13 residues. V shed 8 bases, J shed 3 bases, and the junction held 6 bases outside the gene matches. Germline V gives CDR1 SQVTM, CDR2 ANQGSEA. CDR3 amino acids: CSSRQGAHTEAFF. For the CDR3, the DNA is TGCAGCTCGCGACAGGGGGCTCACACTGAAGCTTTCTTT.

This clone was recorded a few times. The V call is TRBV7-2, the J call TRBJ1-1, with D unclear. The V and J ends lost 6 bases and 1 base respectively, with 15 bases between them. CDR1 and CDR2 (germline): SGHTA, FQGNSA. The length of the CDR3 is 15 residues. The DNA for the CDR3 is TGTGCCAGCAGTCCCCGCGTGGGCTCGAACACTGAAGCTTTCTTT. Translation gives CASSPRVGSNTEAFF.

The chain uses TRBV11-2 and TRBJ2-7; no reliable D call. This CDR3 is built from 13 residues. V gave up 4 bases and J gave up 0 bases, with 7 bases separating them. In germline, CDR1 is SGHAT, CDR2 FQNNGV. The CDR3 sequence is CASSSPSSYEQYF. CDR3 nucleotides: TGTGCCAGCAGCTCTCCTAGCTCCTACGAGCAGTACTTC.